The 28 T cell receptor beta chains listed next were all sequenced from one sample in a study of blood T cell repertoires in COVID-19. Profiled with immunoSEQ multiplex PCR; TCRdb holds only in-frame clones, not every one. Among about 88,000 clones listed, roughly 87% were seen once. Input material: peripheral blood. The source of these receptors is a woman aged 55-75 years with COVID-19, enrolled during active disease.

This clone was counted a single time. The V and J genes are TRBV6-5 and TRBJ2-7, with D perhaps TRBD1 (7 bases). The CDR3 totals 12 residues. Trimming left V 5 bases short and J 6 bases short, with 11 bases between. In germline, CDR1 is MNHEY, CDR2 SVGAGI. CDR3 residues: CASSPGGGEQYF. The CDR3 DNA reads TGTGCCAGCAGTCCAGGGGGAGGCGAGCAGTACTTC.

In its sample, this clone was seen a few times. This chain joins TRBV28 and TRBJ1-2; D is possibly TRBD1 (6 bases). V was clipped by 7 bases and J by 3 bases, with 18 bases between them. Germline loops: CDR1 MDHEN, CDR2 SYDVKM. CDR3 size: 15 residues. The CDR3 DNA reads as TGTGCCAGCACTAGCGGGGGGGGCCTCTACTATGGCTACACCTTC. As protein: CASTSGGGLYYGYTF.

The gene calls are TRBV7-9 and TRBJ2-7; 9 bases line up with TRBD1. Germline V gene lookup returns CDR1 SEHNR and CDR2 FQNEAQ (reference sequence). V shed 1 base, J shed 1 base, and the junction held 11 bases outside the gene matches. CDR3 length: 18 amino acids. CDR3 in DNA: TGTGCCAGCAGCTTAGGTGTGCTAGGACAGGGGCTGTCCTACGAGCAGTACTTC. Its translation is CASSLGVLGQGLSYEQYF. The whole variable domain, remainder taken from reference TRBV7-9 and TRBJ2-7, is DTGVSQNPRHKITKRGQNVTFRCDPISEHNRLYWYRQTLGQGPEFLTYFQNEAQLEKSRLLSDRFSAERPKGSFSTLEIQRTEQGDSAMYLCASSLGVLGQGLSYEQYFGPGTRLTVT.

This chain connects TRBV6-2 or TRBV6-3 to TRBJ1-5; D not resolved. Germline values: CDR1 MNHEY, CDR2 SVGEGT. The V end was cut by 4 bases, the J end by 2 bases, with 15 bases between. There are 16 residues in the CDR3. CDR3 loop: CASSFRQALGNQPQHF. CDR3 nucleotide sequence: TGTGCCAGCAGTTTTAGACAAGCCCTTGGCAATCAGCCCCAGCATTTT.

The chain has TRBV5-1 and TRBJ1-1; D ambiguous. This CDR3 contains 16 residues. Trimming shortened V by 0 bases and J by 0 bases, and 12 bases separated the two germline ends. Germline CDR1 is SGHRS and CDR2 is YFSETQ. CDR3 sequence: CASSLAPLGMNTEAFF. Written as DNA, the CDR3 is TGCGCCAGCAGCTTGGCCCCCCTCGGGATGAACACTGAAGCTTTCTTT.

The chain employs TRBV7-9 and TRBJ2-2; D not resolved. The CDR3 length is 12 residues. V dropped 5 bases and J dropped 8 bases, with 9 bases sitting between them. Germline lookup yields CDR1 SEHNR and CDR2 FQNEAQ (reference sequence). The CDR3 loop is CASSHSPGELFF. The CDR3, as DNA: TGTGCCAGCAGCCATAGCCCTGGGGAGCTGTTTTTT.

This chain links TRBV2 with TRBJ2-1; D may be TRBD1 (5 bases). From germline, CDR1 is SNHLY and CDR2 FYNNEI. The CDR3 spans 15 residues. V gave up 6 bases and J gave up 0 bases, with 12 bases separating them. CDR3 coding DNA: TGTGCCAGCAGCCAAGACAGAGCCTCCTACAATGAGCAGTTCTTC. Its protein is CASSQDRASYNEQFF.

The rearrangement joins TRBV10-3 to TRBJ1-6, with 10 positions matching TRBD1. From germline, CDR1 is ENHRY and CDR2 SYGVKD. After removal of 6 bases from V and 0 bases from J, the junction contained 5 bases not matched to a gene. The CDR3 runs to 17 residues. The CDR3 sequence is CAISDRGPGSYNSPLHF. The CDR3 DNA reads TGTGCCATCAGCGACAGGGGGCCGGGCTCCTATAATTCACCCCTCCACTTT.

This CDR3 reads CASSLLAAGDGGPQHF. The DNA of the CDR3 is TGTGCCAGCAGCCTCCTGGCGGCAGGTGACGGGGGGCCCCAGCATTTT. The rearrangement links TRBV28 to TRBJ1-5, with a weak D call TRBD1 (5 bases). V lost 6 bases and J lost 9, with 24 bases in between. Germline CDR1 MDHEN, CDR2 SYDVKM. The CDR3 has 16 residues.

For this clone: One end of the junction fails to match germline, which may point to a read error. The chain carries TRBV2 and TRBJ1-2; D ambiguous. The CDR3 covers 11 residues. Germline V gene lookup returns CDR1 SNHLY and CDR2 FYNNEI. The CDR3 loop is CASTVARGHTF. In DNA, the CDR3 is TGTGCCAGCACAGTGGCACGTGGCCACACCTTC.

The chain joins TRBV6-2 or TRBV6-3 to TRBJ1-5; 8 bases match TRBD1. CDR3 length: 14 amino acids. Germline lookup yields CDR1 MNHEY and CDR2 SVGEGT. After removal of 5 bases from V and 4 bases from J, the junction contained 4 bases not matched to a gene. This CDR3 is CASSQWTGNQPQHF. CDR3 DNA: TGTGCCAGCAGTCAATGGACAGGGAATCAGCCCCAGCATTTT.

J is TRBJ2-1 and V is TRBV7-3; TRBD1 aligns across 8 bases. Germline V gene data show CDR1 as SGHTA and CDR2 as FQGTGA. The CDR3 length is 15 residues. V was pared by 5 bases and J by 2 bases, with 5 bases of the junction left unmatched. Here the CDR3 DNA reads TGTGCCAGCAGCGGCGGGACAGGAACCTACAATGAGCAGTTCTTC. Encoded protein: CASSGGTGTYNEQFF.

The chain couples TRBV12-5 to TRBJ1-5, with 9 positions matching TRBD1. Germline loops: CDR1 LGHNT, CDR2 FRNRAP. The CDR3 covers 15 residues. V shed 4 bases and J 0 bases; nucleotides not matched to a gene: 1. CDR3 DNA: TGTGCTAGTGGTTGGACAGGGGATAGCAATCAGCCCCAGCATTTT. It yields the protein CASGWTGDSNQPQHF.

This clone has a handful of counts. The genes are TRBV7-2 and TRBJ2-3; the match to TRBD2 covers 13 bases. CDR1 is SGHTA, CDR2 FQGNSA, per germline. This CDR3 has 16 amino acids. The junction had 2 bases not matched to a gene; V was cut back by 5 bases and J by 0 bases. The DNA of the CDR3 is TGTGCCAGCAGCCGGACTAGCGGGGGAAGCACAGATACGCAGTATTTT. Its translation is CASSRTSGGSTDTQYF.

The chain couples TRBV3-1 (or the pseudogene TRBV3-2) to TRBJ2-2; D remains ambiguous. V dropped 2 bases and J dropped 6 bases, with 13 bases sitting between them. The CDR3 has 15 amino acids. Germline-derived CDR1 and CDR2 are LGHDT and YNNKEL (reference sequence). The CDR3 DNA is TGTGCCAGCAGCCAACCTGGGCTAACACCCGGGGAGCTGTTTTTT. It is translated as CASSQPGLTPGELFF.

CDR3 DNA: TGTGCCATCAGTGGATCTAGCGGGGGAGGCGGGGAGCTGTTTTTT. Translated: CAISGSSGGGGELFF. The chain recombines TRBV10-3 with TRBJ2-2, with 10 bases identical to TRBD2. The germline gives CDR1 ENHRY, CDR2 SYGVKD. The V gene end was trimmed by 4 bases and the J gene end by 7 bases; junction bases not matched to a gene: 6. The CDR3 is made up of 15 amino acids.

In its sample, this clone was seen once. The rearrangement links TRBV28 to TRBJ1-5, with D unresolved. The CDR3 covers 15 residues. Trimming left V 3 bases short and J 0 bases short, with 9 bases between. CDR1 MDHEN and CDR2 SYDVKM come from the germline V gene. The CDR3, as DNA: TGTGCCAGCAGTTTGGGCTCGCCTAGCAATCAGCCCCAGCATTTT. Translating it yields CASSLGSPSNQPQHF.

The chain employs TRBV18 and TRBJ1-1; maybe TRBD1 (5 bases). Trimming stripped 3 bases from V and 9 bases from J, with 11 bases between. Per the germline V gene, CDR1 is KGHSH and CDR2 is LQKENI. The CDR3 totals 12 residues. CDR3 loop: CASSPSGGKAFF. Written as DNA, the CDR3 is TGTGCCAGCTCACCCTCGGGGGGAAAAGCTTTCTTT.

This chain connects TRBV10-3 to TRBJ2-5; the D gene is possibly TRBD2 (5 bases). The ends were cut back, 4 bases at V and 5 bases at J, with 17 bases in the middle. CDR1 and CDR2 (germline): ENHRY, SYGVKD. The CDR3 runs to 15 residues. The CDR3 bases are TGTGCCATCAGTGGGCCGGGGATCCTCGGGGAGACCCAGTACTTC. Protein: CAISGPGILGETQYF.

The chain links TRBV28 to TRBJ1-4, with a possible D match to TRBD1 (5 bases). This CDR3 comprises 15 residues. The V end lost 2 bases, the J end lost 6 bases, and 13 bases lay between the germline ends. Germline CDR1 is MDHEN and CDR2 is SYDVKM. For the CDR3, the DNA is TGTGCCAGCAGTTTAGGCAGGGTAAAGGATGAAAAACTGTTTTTT. Translating it yields CASSLGRVKDEKLFF.

The V and J genes are TRBV15 and TRBJ1-4; 7 bases map to TRBD1. In germline, CDR1 is LNHNV, CDR2 YYDKDF (reference sequence). CDR3 size: 15 residues. The junction had 6 bases not matched to a gene; V was cut back by 0 bases and J by 8 bases. The CDR3 protein is CATSRDPQGGEKLFF. The CDR3 DNA reads TGTGCCACCAGCAGAGATCCGCAGGGGGGAGAAAAACTGTTTTTT.

This clone was seen only once. The chain has TRBV4-2 and TRBJ2-5; 10 bases line up with TRBD1. The CDR3 runs 14 residues. V shed 4 bases and J 1 base; nucleotides not matched to a gene: 0. Looked up from germline, CDR1 is LGHNA and CDR2 is YNFKEQ. The CDR3 loop is CASSRDRGQETQYF. Written as DNA, the CDR3 is TGTGCCAGCAGCCGGGACAGGGGCCAAGAGACCCAGTACTTC.

The V and J genes are TRBV5-6 and TRBJ1-2, with TRBD1 identical over 9 bases. Germline CDR1 and CDR2: SGHDT and YYEEEE. This CDR3 contains 16 residues. The ends lost 3 bases at V and 3 bases at J; junction bases unmatched: 9. The DNA for the CDR3 is TGTGCCAGCAGCTCGATACCGGGACAGGGACACTATGGCTACACCTTC. Protein sequence: CASSSIPGQGHYGYTF.

This chain connects TRBV11-2 to TRBJ2-3; TRBD2 aligns across 10 bases. The junction had 2 bases not matched to a gene; V was cut back by 4 bases and J by 1 base. Per germline, CDR1 SGHAT and CDR2 FQNNGV. The CDR3 extends over 15 amino acids. CDR3 residues: CASSSSGGRTDTQYF. For the CDR3, the DNA is TGTGCCAGCAGCTCTAGCGGGGGTCGCACAGATACGCAGTATTTT.

The chain uses TRBV7-6 and TRBJ2-1; 11 positions match TRBD1. CDR3 length: 15 residues. The germline gives CDR1 SGHVS, CDR2 FNYEAQ. With V trimmed by 1 base and J by 9 bases, 5 bases remained unmatched. The CDR3 region has the DNA TGTGCCAGCAGCTTAGAGGGACAGGGGGTCGGTGAGCAGTTCTTC. It encodes CASSLEGQGVGEQFF.

The gene calls are TRBV18 and TRBJ2-2; TRBD1 matches 7 bases. CDR1 and CDR2 (germline): KGHSH, LQKENI. This CDR3 has 15 amino acids. J was trimmed by 3 bases and V by 3 bases; bases with no gene match: 4. This CDR3 is CASSPGTADTGELFF. CDR3 bases: TGTGCCAGCTCACCCGGGACAGCGGACACCGGGGAGCTGTTTTTT.

The chain uses TRBV6-2 or TRBV6-3 and TRBJ1-2; 7 positions agree with TRBD1. Germline CDR1 reads MNHEY; CDR2 reads SVGEGT. CDR3 length: 17 residues. Trimming removed 5 bases from V and 5 bases from J; junction bases left unmatched: 17. CDR3 DNA: TGTGCCAGCAGTCATGGGACAGCCGTACGACTCTCTTATGGCTACACCTTC. Translated: CASSHGTAVRLSYGYTF.

V gene TRBV6-1 combines with J gene TRBJ1-4; tentatively, D is TRBD1 (6 bases). Germline lookup yields CDR1 MNHNS and CDR2 SASEGT. V lost 3 bases to trimming and J lost 0 bases, with 8 bases between them. This CDR3 has 15 residues. Here the CDR3 reads CASSDRQATNEKLFF. CDR3 in DNA: TGTGCCAGCAGTGACAGACAGGCAACTAATGAAAAACTGTTTTTT.